The next 23 T cell receptor beta chains were all read from a single sample in a study of T cell changes during pregnancy in multiple sclerosis. Sequenced by immunoSEQ multiplex PCR; TCRdb stores in-frame clones only, minus some. This table holds some 45,000 clones, around 90% found once. Sequencing used CD4+ T cells from peripheral blood mononuclear cells, obtained after pregnancy. Every receptor here comes from a female donor with multiple sclerosis, enrolled in a pregnancy study.

J is TRBJ2-1 and V is TRBV10-2, with D possibly being TRBD1 (6 bases). The CDR3 extends over 13 amino acids. The germline CDR1 and CDR2 sequences are WSHSY and SAAADI. V was cut by 8 bases and J by 7 bases, with 15 bases left in between. The CDR3 DNA reads TGCGCCAGCGAGGGGGAGAGGCGAAATGAGCAGTTCTTC. Translating gives CASEGERRNEQFF.

This clone was seen once. This chain uses TRBV2 with TRBJ1-1; no clear D. CDR1 is SNHLY and CDR2 is FYNNEI in the germline V gene. Deletions cut 3 bases from V and 1 base from J, with 6 bases between. The CDR3 is made up of 13 amino acids. The CDR3 nucleotides read TGTGCCAGCAGTGAGTACGGGAACACTGAAGCTTTCTTT. It is translated as CASSEYGNTEAFF.

The J gene is TRBJ1-5, the V gene TRBV6-6; D remains ambiguous. Germline V gene sequence: CDR1 MNHNY, CDR2 SVGAGI (reference sequence). Deletions cut 5 bases from V and 3 bases from J, with 11 bases between. This CDR3 is built from 14 residues. The CDR3 sequence: CASSEVGNNQPQHF. The CDR3 DNA sequence: TGTGCCAGCAGTGAGGTCGGAAACAATCAGCCCCAGCATTTT.

Only a few counts were recorded for this clone. The chain combines TRBV30 with TRBJ1-2; no firm D call. The CDR3 spans 14 residues. V dropped 0 bases and J dropped 9 bases, with 17 bases sitting between them. Germline V gives CDR1 GTSNPN, CDR2 SVGIG (reference sequence). This CDR3 is CAWSVHRQAISYTF. The CDR3 bases are TGTGCCTGGAGTGTACATCGGCAGGCCATAAGCTACACCTTC.

The V call is TRBV14, the J call TRBJ2-7; 7 positions match TRBD1. CDR3 length: 15 residues. Unmatched junction bases numbered 8, after V lost 4 bases and J lost 2 bases. Germline V gene data show CDR1 as SGHDN and CDR2 as FVKESK. The DNA for the CDR3 is TGTGCCAGCAGCCCGCCCGGGACAGCAGCCTACGAGCAGTACTTC. Translated, it gives CASSPPGTAAYEQYF.

V gene TRBV4-2 combines with J gene TRBJ2-1; TRBD2 agrees at 8 bases. This CDR3 contains 16 residues. V lost 1 base and J lost 1; bases outside the gene matches: 3. Germline CDR1 LGHNA, CDR2 YNFKEQ. For the CDR3, the DNA is TGTGCCAGCAGCCAAGCGGGGACTAGGTCCTACAATGAGCAGTTCTTC. Protein sequence: CASSQAGTRSYNEQFF.

This clone was picked up a small number of times. The rearrangement uses TRBV5-4 and TRBJ1-6; D is uncertain. Germline CDR1 and CDR2: SGHNT and YYREEE (reference sequence). Deletions cut 9 bases from V and 7 bases from J, with 17 bases between. CDR3 length equals 14 residues. CDR3 sequence (DNA): TGTGCCACCGCCTTCGGCCGCGGGAATTCACCCCTCCACTTT. It codes for CATAFGRGNSPLHF.

The chain has TRBV7-8 and TRBJ2-7, with 10 bases aligning to TRBD1. The CDR3 runs 14 residues. The germline V gene has CDR1 SGHVS and CDR2 FQNEAQ. The ends lost 8 bases at V and 7 bases at J; junction bases unmatched: 11. As DNA, the CDR3 is TGTGCCAGCCTGCGGGGGACAGGGGTTTTGGAGCAGTACTTC. Translation gives CASLRGTGVLEQYF.

The chain has TRBV4-3 and TRBJ1-6; weak D call: TRBD1 (5 bases). V was clipped by 1 base and J by 3 bases, with 13 bases between them. The CDR3 totals 17 residues. Germline CDR1 and CDR2: LGHNA and YSLEER. The CDR3, as DNA: TGCGCCAGCAGCCAAGGGGCGGGGGACCTCTATAATTCACCCCTCCACTTT. Amino acids: CASSQGAGDLYNSPLHF.

The chain is built from TRBV18 and TRBJ1-2; tentatively, D is TRBD1 (5 bases). The CDR3 is 16 amino acids. Per the germline V gene, CDR1 is KGHSH and CDR2 is LQKENI. Deletions cut 2 bases from V and 3 bases from J, with 16 bases between. CDR3 region: CASSPLSTGLDYGYTF. The CDR3 DNA follows: TGTGCCAGCTCACCATTGAGTACAGGCCTTGACTATGGCTACACCTTC.

The chain has TRBV10-3 and TRBJ1-1, with 7 bases aligning to TRBD1. Germline V CDR1 and CDR2: ENHRY, SYGVKD. V dropped 9 bases and J dropped 0; count of bases not matched to a gene: 10. The CDR3 is 15 residues long. The CDR3 DNA is TGTGCCATGGGGACAGCCACGTATTTGAACACTGAAGCTTTCTTT. Its translation: CAMGTATYLNTEAFF.

V usage is TRBV15 and J usage is TRBJ1-2, with 9 bases aligning to TRBD1. This CDR3 is 15 amino acids long. V shed 0 bases and J 4 bases; nucleotides not matched to a gene: 3. Per the germline V gene, CDR1 is LNHNV and CDR2 is YYDKDF (reference sequence). The CDR3 is CATSRDPGQGYGYTF. The DNA of the CDR3 is TGTGCCACCAGCAGAGATCCGGGACAGGGCTATGGCTACACCTTC.

The gene calls are TRBV30 and TRBJ2-5, with D perhaps matching TRBD1 (6 bases). Germline loops: CDR1 GTSNPN, CDR2 SVGIG (reference sequence). The ends were cut back, 4 bases at V and 1 base at J, with 13 bases in the middle. This CDR3 has 14 residues. For the CDR3, the DNA is TGTGCCTGGACAAGGCAGGGGACCCAAGAGACCCAGTACTTC. This translates into CAWTRQGTQETQYF.

This chain uses TRBV7-2 with TRBJ2-2, with 7 nucleotides matching TRBD1. The trim removed 5 bases at V and 2 bases at J, leaving 5 bases unmatched. This CDR3 has 15 amino acids. Looked up from germline, CDR1 is SGHTA and CDR2 is FQGNSA. The CDR3 loop is CASSPTGTNTGELFF. CDR3 in DNA: TGTGCCAGCAGCCCGACAGGGACAAACACCGGGGAGCTGTTTTTT.

The rearrangement links TRBV29-1 to TRBJ2-1; weak D call: TRBD2 (6 bases). This CDR3 has 14 amino acids. V was shortened by 7 bases and J by 7 bases, with 20 bases between the two germline ends. CDR1 is SQVTM, CDR2 ANQGSEA, per germline. Written as DNA, the CDR3 is TGCAGCGGATACTTGGGCGGGGTTAGGAATGAGCAGTTCTTC. Its translation: CSGYLGGVRNEQFF.

In DNA, the CDR3 is TGTGCCAGCAGCTTAGGCCAGTTTTACAATGAGCAGTTCTTC. Translating it yields CASSLGQFYNEQFF. The chain has TRBV11-1 and TRBJ2-1; the D is unclear. This CDR3 is 14 amino acids long. Per germline, CDR1 SGHAT and CDR2 FQDESV (reference sequence). V was trimmed by 1 base and J by 4 bases, leaving 8 bases between them. The full variable domain, rest sourced from reference TRBV11-1 and TRBJ2-1, is EAEVAQSPRYKITEKSQAVAFWCDPISGHATLYWYRQILGQGPELLVQFQDESVVDDSQLPKDRFSAERLKGVDSTLKIQPAELGDSAMYLCASSLGQFYNEQFFGPGTRLTVL.

This clone turned up a few times. V is TRBV11-3 and J is TRBJ2-7, with 8 positions matching TRBD1. The ends lost 5 bases at V and 0 bases at J; junction bases unmatched: 6. Germline V gene lookup returns CDR1 SGHNT and CDR2 YENEEA. The CDR3 runs to 15 residues. CDR3 protein: CASSRRTGSSYEQYF. CDR3 in DNA: TGTGCCAGCAGCCGTAGGACAGGGAGCTCCTACGAGCAGTACTTC.

The chain employs TRBV5-4 and TRBJ2-5; 10 nucleotides align to TRBD2. V trimming: 2 bases; J trimming: 1 base; junction bases outside the gene matches: 2. This CDR3 has 15 amino acids. Germline V gene lookup returns CDR1 SGHNT and CDR2 YYREEE (reference sequence). The CDR3 bases are TGTGCCAGCAGCTTTAGCGGGGGGCCCCAAGAGACCCAGTACTTC. Its translation is CASSFSGGPQETQYF.

The chain joins TRBV5-1 to TRBJ1-2, with TRBD1 matching over 8 bases. The CDR3 extends over 13 amino acids. Unmatched junction bases numbered 4, after V lost 5 bases and J lost 4 bases. CDR1 is SGHRS and CDR2 is YFSETQ in the germline V gene. The CDR3 here is CASSDGQGYGYTF. CDR3 in DNA: TGCGCCAGCAGTGACGGACAGGGCTATGGCTACACCTTC.

This chain uses TRBV19 with TRBJ1-4; D may be TRBD1 (6 bases). The germline CDR1 and CDR2 sequences are LNHDA and SQIVND (reference sequence). V lost 5 bases and J 8 bases, leaving 15 bases between the germline ends. CDR3 size: 14 residues. The DNA for the CDR3 is TGTGCCAGTAGTTACAGGGCCCGGACCGAAAAACTGTTTTTT. As protein: CASSYRARTEKLFF.

The chain links TRBV10-2 to TRBJ2-1, with TRBD2 matching over 9 bases. Germline loops: CDR1 WSHSY, CDR2 SAAADI. CDR3 length equals 17 residues. V dropped 3 bases and J dropped 3; count of bases not matched to a gene: 9. The CDR3 loop is CASSDLPGRGGYNEQFF. Here the CDR3 DNA reads TGCGCCAGCAGTGACCTGCCGGGGCGGGGGGGCTACAATGAGCAGTTCTTC.

The chain recombines TRBV5-6 with TRBJ2-5, with D possibly matching TRBD2 (7 bases). The V gene lost 2 bases and the J gene lost 1 base, with 15 bases spanning the gap. The germline CDR1 and CDR2 sequences are SGHDT and YYEEEE. The CDR3 loop spans 16 amino acids. DNA of the CDR3: TGTGCCAGCAGCTTATTTGGGGGGGGCCCCCAAGAGACCCAGTACTTC. Its translation: CASSLFGGGPQETQYF.

The chain carries TRBV7-3 and TRBJ2-2; D may be TRBD2 (5 bases). In germline, CDR1 is SGHTA, CDR2 FQGTGA. V was clipped by 5 bases and J by 5 bases, with 12 bases between them. The CDR3 spans 14 residues. Here the CDR3 DNA reads TGTGCCAGCAGCCCTTCCGGAGGAACCGGGGAGCTGTTTTTT. It yields the protein CASSPSGGTGELFF.